The clone carrying this T cell receptor (beta chain) appeared once. Its cognate antigen is unknown. Roughly 200 ng DNA, tens of thousands of T cell genomes, went into each sorted-subset replicate PCR. The method was immunoSEQ multiplex PCR; TCRdb's version includes in-frame clones alone and lacks a portion of them. The data show roughly 2 million clones, about 95% seen once. The CDR3 runs 13 residues. Losses at the gene ends were 1 base for V and 9 bases for J; bases not matched to a gene: 3. CDR1 and CDR2 (germline): SGDLS, YYNGEE. The sample originates from a study of shared clonotypes between healthy human individuals. Points from the study as a whole: Sequencing depth was a factor that was expected to affect clonotype sharing among donors. Lower generation probabilities were found for non-shared clonotypes than for those shared by all four donors.

It was CD45RO-negative cells, positively selected for CCR7, that made up naive CD8 cells, with terminally differentiated effector memory CD45RA+ cells excluded. Study donors comprised healthy, HIV-negative adults devoid of recent acute infection or vaccination. Sequenced sample: naive CD8+ T cells sorted from blood. The gene calls are TRBV9 and TRBJ2-4, with 8 bases aligning to TRBD1. This clonotype was obtained from a man aged 18 to 30 in good health. CDR3 amino acids: CASSVWGTGIQYF. DNA for the CDR3: TGTGCCAGCAGCGTATGGGGGACAGGCATTCAGTACTTC.